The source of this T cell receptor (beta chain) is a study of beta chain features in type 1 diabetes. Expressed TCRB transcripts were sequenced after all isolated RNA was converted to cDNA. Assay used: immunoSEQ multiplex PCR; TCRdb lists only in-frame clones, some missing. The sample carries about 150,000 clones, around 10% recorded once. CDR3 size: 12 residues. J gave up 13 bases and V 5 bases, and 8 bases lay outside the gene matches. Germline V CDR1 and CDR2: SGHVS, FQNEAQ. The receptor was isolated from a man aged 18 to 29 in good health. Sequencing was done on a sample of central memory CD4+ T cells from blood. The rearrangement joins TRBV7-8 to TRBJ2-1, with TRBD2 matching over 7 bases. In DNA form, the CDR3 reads TGTGCCAGCAGCCGCCGGACTAGGGACCAGTTCTTC. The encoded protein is CASSRRTRDQFF.